This TCR beta chain was recorded in a study of blood T cell repertoires in COVID-19. At the level of the study: Samples representing acute and convalescent COVID-19 were sourced from the United States, Italy and Spain.

Germline trimming cut 4 bases from V and 15 bases from J; bases unmatched to any gene: 8. The CDR3 consists of 14 residues. Germline values: CDR1 MNHEY, CDR2 SVGAGI. Clones were read by immunoSEQ multiplex PCR, and TCRdb kept only the in-frame ones, dropping some. Of tens of thousands of clones in the sample, 87% were seen once. The chain combines TRBV6-5 with TRBJ2-1; 14 bases agree with TRBD2. The sequencing input was peripheral blood. The sequence was collected from a woman at least 80 years old with acute or convalescent COVID-19. Here the CDR3 reads CASSSGTSGGNRFF. The CDR3 bases are TGTGCCAGCAGTTCCGGGACTAGCGGGGGAAACCGGTTCTTC.